A selection of T cell receptor beta chains follows, all from one sample in a study of beta chain features in type 1 diabetes. Method: immunoSEQ multiplex PCR; TCRdb's copy keeps in-frame clones and lacks some. Among almost 350,000 clones, around 20% were seen once, and the ten largest hold 0.044%. The specimen was naive CD4+ T cells from blood. The origin of the receptors is a woman aged 18-35 years in good health. Both conserved end residues are part of each CDR3. The order of the fields is clone size, J gene, V gene, CDR3 length, D gene, CDR3 protein, CDR3 DNA. A D gene is named only where the DNA matches it firmly. Clone size appears in some rows only: once, few, many, or a class for an expanded clone.

>few|TRBJ2-7|TRBV7-8|15|TRBD2
CASSSRTRRDYEQYF
TGTGCCAGCAGCTCCCGGACTAGGAGGGACTACGAGCAGTACTTC
>-|TRBJ1-3|TRBV18|13|-
CASSTNPGNTIYF
TGTGCCAGCTCAACCAACCCAGGGAACACCATATATTTT
>-|TRBJ1-1|TRBV23-1|15|-
CASSIDFPGNTEAFF
TGCGCCAGCAGTATCGACTTTCCGGGGAACACTGAAGCTTTCTTT
>-|TRBJ1-2|TRBV29-1|12|TRBD1
CSVDRTGGGYTF
TGCAGCGTTGACCGGACAGGGGGCGGCTACACCTTC
>few|TRBJ1-1|TRBV11-1|13|-
CASSLERGYEAFF
TGTGCCAGCAGCTTGGAGCGGGGGTATGAAGCTTTCTTT
>-|TRBJ2-3|TRBV4-1|15|-
CASSPTGVGTDTQYF
TGCGCCAGCAGCCCGACGGGGGTCGGCACAGATACGCAGTATTTT
>-|TRBJ2-1|TRBV4-2|15|-
CASRLDGSSYNEQFF
TGTGCCAGCAGACTGGACGGGAGCTCCTACAATGAGCAGTTCTTC
>few|TRBJ2-5|TRBV7-3|12|-
CASSPLGGTQYF
TGTGCCAGCAGCCCCCTCGGAGGGACCCAGTACTTC
>once|TRBJ1-5|TRBV19|13|-
CASSLSSNQPQHF
TGTGCCAGTTCCCTGAGCAGCAATCAGCCCCAGCATTTT
>-|TRBJ2-3|TRBV5-1|15|-
CASSLSGRSTDTQYF
TGCGCCAGCAGCTTAAGCGGGCGTAGCACAGATACGCAGTATTTT
>-|TRBJ1-4|TRBV7-9|15|-
CASSLLDSSNEKLFF
TGTGCCAGCAGCTTGTTGGACAGCTCCAATGAAAAACTGTTTTTT
>-|TRBJ2-7|TRBV6-5|14|TRBD1
CASSPWTGDHEQYF
TGTGCCAGCAGTCCTTGGACAGGGGACCACGAGCAGTACTTC
>-|TRBJ2-7|TRBV29-1|13|TRBD1
CSVGQGNPYEQYF
TGCAGCGTGGGACAGGGGAACCCCTACGAGCAGTACTTC
>few|TRBJ1-1|TRBV30|13|-
CAWVPGANTEAFF
TGTGCCTGGGTCCCAGGGGCGAACACTGAAGCTTTCTTT
>few|TRBJ1-1|TRBV19|14|TRBD1
CASTEGGTWTEAFF
TGTGCCAGTACTGAAGGGGGCACGTGGACTGAAGCTTTCTTT
>-|TRBJ2-2|TRBV5-1|16|TRBD1
CASSLSGTGNTGELFF
TGCGCCAGCAGCTTGTCCGGGACAGGGAACACCGGGGAGCTGTTTTTT
>few|TRBJ2-1|TRBV14|14|-
CASSQWGRVNEQFF
TGTGCCAGCAGCCAATGGGGCAGGGTGAATGAGCAGTTCTTC
>few|TRBJ1-3|TRBV2|13|TRBD1
CARQGVRGNTIYF
TGTGCCCGGCAGGGGGTTCGTGGAAACACCATATATTTT
>few|TRBJ1-1|TRBV7-9|12|-
CASSSRGTEAFF
TGTGCCAGCAGCTCTAGGGGAACTGAAGCTTTCTTT
>few|TRBJ1-6|TRBV10-3|13|TRBD1
CAIGTEDNSPLHF
TGTGCCATCGGGACAGAGGATAATTCACCCCTCCACTTT
>-|TRBJ2-2|TRBV5-6|14|-
CASSLRLAAGELFF
TGTGCCAGCAGCTTGAGGCTAGCCGCCGGGGAGCTGTTTTTT
>-|TRBJ2-2|TRBV5-4|16|TRBD1
CASSPPGQPNTGELFF
TGTGCCAGCAGCCCCCCGGGACAGCCGAACACCGGGGAGCTGTTTTTT
>few|TRBJ2-7|TRBV4-3|16|TRBD1
CASSTGLGTGGGEQYF
TGCGCCAGCAGCACGGGGCTGGGGACAGGGGGAGGCGAGCAGTACTTC
>-|TRBJ1-6|TRBV27|14|-
CASSLSSRSSPLHF
TGTGCCAGCAGTTTATCTTCGAGGAGCTCACCCCTCCACTTT
>-|TRBJ1-5|TRBV18|14|-
CASSPGQGDQPQHF
TGTGCCAGCTCACCGGGGCAGGGCGATCAGCCCCAGCATTTT
>-|TRBJ2-1|TRBV2|11|TRBD2
CASRGGPVGFF
TGTGCCAGCAGGGGAGGGCCGGTGGGGTTCTTC
>-|TRBJ2-3|TRBV30|12|-
CAWTGTTDTQYF
TGTGCCTGGACCGGGACAACAGATACGCAGTATTTT
>few|TRBJ2-5|TRBV29-1|14|-
CSVEDRVEQETQYF
TGCAGCGTTGAAGATCGTGTAGAACAAGAGACCCAGTACTTC
>few|TRBJ2-1|TRBV6-1|13|TRBD2
CASSEGLAREEFF
TGTGCCAGCAGTGAAGGTTTAGCGCGGGAGGAGTTCTTC
>-|TRBJ1-2|TRBV11-3|15|TRBD1
CASSSPDREGYGYTF
TGTGCCAGCAGCTCCCCTGACAGGGAAGGGTATGGCTACACCTTC
>-|TRBJ2-6|TRBV7-9|17|TRBD2
CASGPGAGVSGANVLTF
TGTGCCAGCGGGCCCGGGGCGGGAGTTAGTGGGGCCAACGTCCTGACTTTC
>-|TRBJ1-6|TRBV11-2|16|-
CASSSPRPTVNSPLHF
TGTGCCAGCAGCTCCCCGCGCCCCACAGTGAATTCACCCCTCCACTTT
>-|TRBJ2-7|TRBV11-2|14|-
CASSITDGTYEQYF
TGTGCCAGCAGCATTACGGACGGGACCTACGAGCAGTACTTC
>-|TRBJ1-1|TRBV6-5|13|-
CASSYQLNTEAFF
TGTGCCAGCAGTTATCAGTTGAACACTGAAGCTTTCTTT
>-|TRBJ2-1|TRBV4-1|17|TRBD2
CASSQVTGTRRGPEQFF
TGCGCCAGCAGCCAAGTAACCGGGACTAGAAGGGGCCCGGAGCAGTTCTTC
>-|TRBJ1-2|TRBV9|16|TRBD1
CASSVDSGTGAYGYTF
TGTGCCAGCAGCGTAGATTCTGGGACAGGGGCCTATGGCTACACCTTC
>few|TRBJ1-2|TRBV6-6|14|-
CASRSGQRNTGYTF
TGTGCCAGCAGATCAGGACAGCGGAATACTGGCTACACCTTC
>-|TRBJ1-5|TRBV6-6|14|-
CASSYQPGDQPQHF
TGTGCCAGCAGTTACCAGCCGGGAGATCAGCCCCAGCATTTT
>once|TRBJ2-5|TRBV9|16|TRBD2
CASSVGLAGGLETQYF
TGTGCCAGCAGCGTAGGACTAGCGGGGGGGCTTGAGACCCAGTACTTC
>once|TRBJ1-2|TRBV5-4|15|-
CASSSWGGANYGYTF
TGTGCCAGCAGTTCGTGGGGGGGAGCAAACTATGGCTACACCTTC
>-|TRBJ2-2|TRBV5-6|13|-
CASSLKLTGELFF
TGTGCCAGCAGCTTGAAGCTTACCGGGGAGCTGTTTTTT
>-|TRBJ2-3|TRBV30|13|-
CAWSDLEGDTQYF
TGTGCCTGGAGTGACTTGGAGGGGGATACGCAGTATTTT
>-|TRBJ2-7|TRBV27|15|TRBD2
CASSSGTSGSYEQYF
TGTGCCAGCAGCTCCGGGACTAGCGGATCCTACGAGCAGTACTTC
>-|TRBJ2-1|TRBV10-3|17|-
CAISESRMEVSYNEQFF
TGTGCCATCAGTGAGTCTCGGATGGAGGTATCCTACAATGAGCAGTTCTTC
>-|TRBJ1-5|TRBV2|14|TRBD1
CASSGDSRWQPQHF
TGTGCCAGCAGTGGGGACAGCCGTTGGCAGCCCCAGCATTTT
>-|TRBJ2-7|TRBV2|15|TRBD1
CASSVDRGDTYEQYF
TGTGCCAGCAGTGTGGACAGGGGGGATACCTACGAGCAGTACTTC
>-|TRBJ2-2|TRBV25-1|13|-
CASSEILSRELFF
TGTGCCAGCAGTGAAATCCTATCCCGGGAGCTGTTTTTT
>-|TRBJ2-7|TRBV7-9|16|-
CASSFGGIGSSYEQYF
TGTGCCAGCAGCTTTGGAGGGATTGGGTCCTCCTACGAGCAGTACTTC
>few|TRBJ2-3|TRBV14|16|-
CASSRPGTVSTDTQYF
TGTGCCAGCAGCCGACCTGGAACAGTGAGCACAGATACGCAGTATTTT